Following are 20 T cell receptor beta chains from one sample sequenced in a study of identical twins. TCRdb redid the calling of the 5' RACE reads with MiXCR, one entry per CDR3 protein. The repertoire holds 470,000 or so distinct CDR3 sequences, with about 24% as singletons. These data were likewise used in another study, on T cells expressing NK-cell markers.

The sample consisted of CD4+ T cells sorted from blood. Every receptor here comes from a woman aged 18-29 years in good health.

The V gene is TRBV7-9, the J gene TRBJ2-7; TRBD1 agrees at 9 bases. Germline CDR1 is SEHNR and CDR2 is FQNEAQ (reference sequence). The V and J ends lost 1 base and 6 bases, in that order; junction bases with no gene match: 10. The CDR3 totals 16 residues. The CDR3 sequence: CASSLDLGQGTSEQYF. The CDR3 DNA reads as TGTGCCAGCAGCTTAGATCTGGGACAGGGAACCTCCGAGCAGTACTTC.

In its sample, this clonotype was seen a few times. The rearrangement joins TRBV7-9 to TRBJ2-7; D may correspond to TRBD1 or TRBD2 (5 bases each). The CDR3 length is 17 residues. V lost 1 base, J lost 2 bases, and 18 bases lay in between. In germline, CDR1 is SEHNR, CDR2 FQNEAQ (reference sequence). The CDR3: CASSLGGTAIDPYEQYF. The CDR3 coding sequence is TGTGCCAGCAGCTTAGGGGGGACCGCCATAGACCCCTACGAGCAGTACTTC.

The genes are TRBV3-1 and TRBJ2-1; no definite D call. This CDR3 region has 14 residues. The V end lost 1 base, the J end lost 10 bases, and 14 bases lay between the germline ends. Germline V gives CDR1 LGHDT, CDR2 YNNKEL (reference sequence). The CDR3 is CASSQGAKVQEQFF. The CDR3 coding sequence is TGTGCCAGCAGCCAAGGAGCGAAGGTACAGGAGCAGTTCTTC.

The rearrangement joins TRBV5-1 to TRBJ2-2; D remains unclear. The CDR3 is 18 residues long. V lost 1 base to trimming and J lost 8 bases, with 24 bases between them. Germline V gives CDR1 SGHRS, CDR2 YFSETQ. CDR3 DNA: TGCGCCAGCAGCTTGCCTTTGCCGGGCGTAGCTTATTCTGGGGAGCTGTTTTTT. Protein product: CASSLPLPGVAYSGELFF.

This CDR3 is CASGLVLGQGRYEQYF. The CDR3 region has the DNA TGTGCTAGTGGTTTGGTACTGGGACAGGGGCGCTACGAGCAGTACTTC. The chain couples TRBV12-5 to TRBJ2-7; 10 positions agree with TRBD1. Germline values: CDR1 LGHNT, CDR2 FRNRAP. J was trimmed by 3 bases and V by 0 bases; bases with no gene match: 5. This CDR3 contains 16 residues. Combining the CDR3 with reference TRBV12-5 and TRBJ2-7 gives the whole variable domain DARVTQTPRHKVTEMGQEVTMRCQPILGHNTVFWYRQTMMQGLELLAYFRNRAPLDDSGMPKDRFSAEMPDATLATLKIQPSEPRDSAVYFCASGLVLGQGRYEQYFGPGTRLTVT.

This clonotype turned up a few times. The chain employs TRBV12-3 or TRBV12-4 and TRBJ2-3; D remains unclear. The CDR3 extends over 16 amino acids. The V end was cut by 5 bases, the J end by 0 bases, with 15 bases between. Here the CDR3 reads CASSPIVQTSTDTQYF. The CDR3 bases are TGTGCCAGCAGTCCAATTGTTCAGACTAGCACAGATACGCAGTATTTT.

Only a few counts were recorded for this clonotype. The chain carries TRBV2 and TRBJ2-7; D not resolved. Trimming took 6 bases from V and 1 from J, leaving 13 bases between them. Germline-derived CDR1 and CDR2 are SNHLY and FYNNEI. The CDR3 loop spans 14 amino acids. The DNA of the CDR3 is TGTGCCAGCAGCCCAGACACGCAATCCTACGAGCAGTACTTC. It yields the protein CASSPDTQSYEQYF.

V usage is TRBV5-4 and J usage is TRBJ2-1; D is unclear. From germline, CDR1 is SGHNT and CDR2 YYREEE (reference sequence). Trimming cost V 3 bases and J 7 bases, with 14 bases left between them. The CDR3 covers 14 residues. CDR3 amino acids: CASSSGPTGNEQFF. CDR3 in DNA: TGTGCCAGCAGCTCCGGCCCTACTGGGAATGAGCAGTTCTTC. The whole variable domain, remainder taken from reference TRBV5-4 and TRBJ2-1, is ETGVTQSPTHLIKTRGQQVTLRCSSQSGHNTVSWYQQALGQGPQFIFQYYREEENGRGNFPPRFSGLQFPNYSSELNVNALELDDSALYLCASSSGPTGNEQFFGPGTRLTVL.

The rearrangement joins TRBV20-1 to TRBJ2-3, with a possible D match to TRBD1 (5 bases). The CDR3 is made up of 12 amino acids. Germline V gene data show CDR1 as DFQATT and CDR2 as SNEGSKA (reference sequence). The V gene lost 7 bases and the J gene lost 2 bases, with 10 bases spanning the gap. The CDR3 sequence: CSGKGYTDTQYF. CDR3 bases: TGCAGTGGAAAGGGGTACACAGATACGCAGTATTTT.

This clonotype was counted only a few times. The genes are TRBV5-1 and TRBJ1-2; D ambiguous. The CDR3 covers 14 residues. CDR1 and CDR2 from the germline V gene are SGHRS and YFSETQ. With 2 bases removed from V and 2 bases from J, the gap between germline ends came to 10 bases. The CDR3 DNA is TGCGCCAGCAGCTTCGAAACTCCCAACTATGGCTACACCTTC. It translates to CASSFETPNYGYTF.

This clonotype showed up just a few times. The chain is built from TRBV12-3 or TRBV12-4 and TRBJ2-5; TRBD1 matches 8 bases. Trimming removed 5 bases from V and 3 bases from J; junction bases left unmatched: 8. The CDR3 has 15 amino acids. CDR3 sequence reads: CASSPAQGAKETQYF. In nucleotides, the CDR3 is TGTGCCAGCAGTCCCGCCCAGGGGGCTAAAGAGACCCAGTACTTC.

Written as DNA, the CDR3 is TGTGCCAGCAGTTACTCCTCCGGGTTCTCCTACGAGCAGTACTTC. Its translation is CASSYSSGFSYEQYF. This chain joins TRBV6-5 and TRBJ2-7; D call uncertain. The CDR3 consists of 15 residues. V shed 0 bases and J shed 0 bases, with 9 bases lying between them. Germline CDR1 is MNHEY and CDR2 is SVGAGI.

This clonotype appeared many times. The rearrangement joins TRBV29-1 to TRBJ2-7; a possible D gene is TRBD2 (6 bases). Trimming shortened V by 4 bases and J by 6 bases, and 16 bases separated the two germline ends. The CDR3 covers 13 residues. The germline gives CDR1 SQVTM, CDR2 ANQGSEA. The CDR3 DNA reads TGCAGCGTTGTGGGGGGAGCCCCTCGCGAGCAGTACTTC. Residues: CSVVGGAPREQYF.

The chain recombines TRBV20-1 with TRBJ2-1; 7 bases agree with TRBD2. CDR1 DFQATT and CDR2 SNEGSKA come from the germline V gene (reference sequence). The length of the CDR3 is 14 residues. V lost 2 bases, J lost 5 bases, and 6 bases stayed unmatched. CDR3 sequence (DNA): TGCAGTGCTAGAAGGGCTAGCGGAAACAATGAGCAGTTCTTC. Translation gives CSARRASGNNEQFF.

This chain links TRBV20-1 with TRBJ2-1, with a weak D call TRBD2 (5 bases). Germline V gene lookup returns CDR1 DFQATT and CDR2 SNEGSKA (reference sequence). Trimming cost V 1 base and J 13 bases, with 14 bases left between them. CDR3 size: 12 residues. In nucleotides, the CDR3 is TGCAGTGCTAGAGCCACGGGGTTGGCCCAGTTCTTC. This sequence encodes CSARATGLAQFF.

The chain has TRBV3-1 and TRBJ2-7, with D uncertain. Trimming left V 3 bases short and J 11 bases short, with 11 bases between. CDR1 LGHDT and CDR2 YNNKEL come from the germline V gene (reference sequence). The CDR3 loop spans 11 amino acids. The CDR3: CASSHGIVEYF. The CDR3 DNA follows: TGTGCCAGCAGCCATGGCATTGTGGAGTACTTC.

In its sample, this clonotype was seen a few times. The chain links TRBV20-1 to TRBJ2-1, with a weak D call TRBD2 (5 bases). This CDR3 region has 12 residues. Germline values: CDR1 DFQATT, CDR2 SNEGSKA (reference sequence). Trimming stripped 5 bases from V and 9 bases from J, with 14 bases between. The CDR3 DNA reads as TGCAGTGCTTCCGGGATAACCGGTGAGCAGTTCTTC. This codes for CSASGITGEQFF.

Only a few counts were recorded for this clonotype. The V gene is TRBV9, the J gene TRBJ2-7; D gene ambiguous. Germline values: CDR1 SGDLS, CDR2 YYNGEE. The CDR3 consists of 13 residues. V was pared by 4 bases and J by 1 base, with 9 bases between. Written as DNA, the CDR3 is TGTGCCAGCAGCCCCAGCCCTTCCTACGAGCAGTACTTC. This encodes CASSPSPSYEQYF.

This clonotype came up a few times. The chain combines TRBV11-2 with TRBJ2-7; the match to TRBD2 covers 7 bases. This CDR3 comprises 13 residues. Germline V lookup: CDR1 SGHAT, CDR2 FQNNGV. The V and J ends lost 2 bases and 6 bases, in that order; junction bases with no gene match: 4. The CDR3: CASSLYPSGEQYF. The DNA of the CDR3 is TGTGCCAGCAGCTTATACCCTAGCGGCGAGCAGTACTTC.

This clonotype has just a few counts. This chain connects TRBV5-1 to TRBJ2-3; 10 positions agree with TRBD2. Germline V gives CDR1 SGHRS, CDR2 YFSETQ. The CDR3 is 16 amino acids. Trimming took 1 base from V and 3 from J; bases not matched to a gene: 5. CDR3 sequence reads: CASSLPSGSGTDTQYF. CDR3 in DNA: TGCGCCAGCAGCTTGCCTAGCGGGAGTGGGACAGATACGCAGTATTTT.